These 11 T cell receptor beta chains were all obtained from the same sample, sequenced in a study of T cell repertoires in aging, cancer and after chemotherapy. Amplification of TCR beta used genomic DNA extracted from peripheral blood. Multiplex touch-down PCR with TRB-A/B primers amplified rearranged V-D-J TRB sequences. TCRdb called the multiplex PCR reads again in MiXCR, with one record for every CDR3 protein. The table has about 910 distinct CDR3 sequences, around 54% seen once. The specimen sequenced was blood. These receptors originate from a human donor with a blood cancer.

V is TRBV19 and J is TRBJ1-5, with a tentative D call TRBD1 (5 bases). V gave up 3 bases and J gave up 0 bases, with 12 bases separating them. The V gene's germline CDR1 is LNHDA and CDR2 SQIVND (reference sequence). The CDR3 consists of 16 residues. The CDR3 is CASSMIRTYSNQPQHF. In DNA form, the CDR3 reads TGTGCCAGTAGTATGATCCGGACATATAGCAATCAGCCCCAGCATTTT.

The V gene is TRBV30, the J gene TRBJ1-5, with TRBD1 identical over 11 bases. After removal of 1 base from V and 4 bases from J, the junction contained 6 bases not matched to a gene. The CDR3 has 16 amino acids. Germline V lookup: CDR1 GTSNPN, CDR2 SVGIG (reference sequence). This CDR3 reads CAWSETGTGGNQPQHF. CDR3 DNA sequence: TGTGCCTGGAGTGAAACCGGGACAGGGGGAAATCAGCCCCAGCATTTT.

The V call is TRBV11-1, the J call TRBJ2-7; no firm D call. V was shortened by 4 bases and J by 4 bases, with 8 bases between the two germline ends. The CDR3 runs 12 residues. CDR1 and CDR2 (germline): SGHAT, FQDESV (reference sequence). DNA of the CDR3: TGTGCCAGCAGCTCCATCAATTACGAGCAGTACTTC. Translated, it gives CASSSINYEQYF. The entire variable domain, with the rest obtained from reference TRBV11-1 and TRBJ2-7, is as follows: EAEVAQSPRYKITEKSQAVAFWCDPISGHATLYWYRQILGQGPELLVQFQDESVVDDSQLPKDRFSAERLKGVDSTLKIQPAELGDSAMYLCASSSINYEQYFGPGTRLTVT.

Details on this clonotype: One end of the junction does not line up with germline, which may come from a read error. V and J are TRBV27 and TRBJ2-1, with TRBD1 identical over 11 bases. Germline V lookup: CDR1 MNHEY, CDR2 SMNVEV (reference sequence). The CDR3 contains 13 residues. CDR3 bases: TGTGCCAGCAGTCACGGGGACCGGGACAGGGGGGTCTTC. This translates into CASSHGDRDRGVF.

CDR3 bases: TGCAGTGCTAGTTTATCAAATGGGGAGTTGGCTTTCTTT. Translated: CSASLSNGELAFF. The rearrangement uses TRBV20-1 and TRBJ1-1; no clear D. The CDR3 is made up of 13 amino acids. V lost 3 bases and J lost 11, with 19 bases in between. The germline CDR1 and CDR2 sequences are DFQATT and SNEGSKA (reference sequence).

The V call is TRBV6-1, the J call TRBJ2-7; TRBD1 agrees at 12 bases. Germline V gives CDR1 MNHNS, CDR2 SASEGT. The CDR3 consists of 15 residues. V gave up 6 bases and J gave up 2 bases; unmatched junction bases: 5. The CDR3 coding sequence is TGTGCCAGCAGGATAGGGACAGGGGGCCCCTACGAGCAGTACTTC. This sequence encodes CASRIGTGGPYEQYF.

J is TRBJ2-6 and V is TRBV19; weak D call: TRBD2 (6 bases). Trimming shortened V by 9 bases and J by 0 bases, and 21 bases separated the two germline ends. Germline lookup yields CDR1 LNHDA and CDR2 SQIVND (reference sequence). The CDR3 extends over 18 amino acids. The CDR3, as DNA: TGTGCCAGCAGCGGTTCTGGAGGGGCCTACTCTGGGGCCAACGTCCTGACTTTC. The encoded protein is CASSGSGGAYSGANVLTF. The entire variable domain, with the rest obtained from reference TRBV19 and TRBJ2-6, is as follows: DGGITQSPKYLFRKEGQNVTLSCEQNLNHDAMYWYRQDPGQGLRLIYYSQIVNDFQKGDIAEGYSVSREKKESFPLTVTSAQKNPTAFYLCASSGSGGAYSGANVLTFGAGSRLTVL.

The chain uses TRBV7-9 and TRBJ1-2, with TRBD1 matching 7 bases. Per germline, CDR1 SEHNR and CDR2 FQNEAQ (reference sequence). The CDR3 runs 15 residues. V shed 0 bases and J 3 bases; nucleotides not matched to a gene: 4. This CDR3 reads CASSLAGTDYYGYTF. The CDR3 region has the DNA TGTGCCAGCAGCTTAGCTGGGACAGATTACTATGGCTACACCTTC.

This clonotype appeared once. The chain joins TRBV7-9 to TRBJ2-1, with 8 bases aligning to TRBD2. CDR1 is SEHNR, CDR2 FQNEAQ, per germline (reference sequence). Trimming at V came to 4 bases and at J to 7 bases, leaving 9 bases not matched to a gene. This CDR3 spans 15 amino acids. The CDR3 bases are TGTGCCAGCAGCTACCGAGCGGGGGAGAGGAATGAGCAGTTCTTC. This translates into CASSYRAGERNEQFF.

This clonotype was recorded once. V is TRBV19 and J is TRBJ2-7; D might be TRBD1 (5 bases). The germline gives CDR1 LNHDA, CDR2 SQIVND (reference sequence). The CDR3 totals 16 residues. Trimming removed 3 bases from V and 5 bases from J, with 20 bases in between. For the CDR3, the DNA is TGTGCCAGTAGTATCCATCGTGTTTCCAGGGCGGACGAGCAGTACTTC. It is translated as CASSIHRVSRADEQYF.

This clonotype was observed a handful of times. V and J are TRBV29-1 and TRBJ2-7; D could derive from TRBD1 or TRBD2 (7 bases each). The CDR3 covers 15 residues. Germline V gene data show CDR1 as SQVTM and CDR2 as ANQGSEA. The V and J ends lost 4 bases and 1 base respectively, with 17 bases between them. The CDR3 bases are TGCAGCGTTGTCTTCCCCCAGGGGGGGTCCTACGAGCAGTACTTC. As protein: CSVVFPQGGSYEQYF.